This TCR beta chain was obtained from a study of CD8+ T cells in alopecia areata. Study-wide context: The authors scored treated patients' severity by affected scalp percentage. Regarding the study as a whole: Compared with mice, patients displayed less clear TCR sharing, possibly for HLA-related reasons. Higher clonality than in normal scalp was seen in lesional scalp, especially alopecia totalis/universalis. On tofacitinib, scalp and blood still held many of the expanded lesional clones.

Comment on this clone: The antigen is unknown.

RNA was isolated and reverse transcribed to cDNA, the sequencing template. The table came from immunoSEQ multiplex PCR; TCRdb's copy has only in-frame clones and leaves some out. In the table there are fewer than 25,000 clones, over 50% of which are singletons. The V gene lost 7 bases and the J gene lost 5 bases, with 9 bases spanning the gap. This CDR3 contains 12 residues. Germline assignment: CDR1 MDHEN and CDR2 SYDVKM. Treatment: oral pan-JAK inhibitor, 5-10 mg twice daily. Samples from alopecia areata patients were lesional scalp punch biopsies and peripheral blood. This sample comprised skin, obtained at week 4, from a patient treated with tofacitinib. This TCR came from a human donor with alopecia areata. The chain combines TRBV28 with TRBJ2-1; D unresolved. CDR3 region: CASKPQNNEQFF. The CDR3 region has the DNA TGTGCCAGCAAACCCCAGAACAATGAGCAGTTCTTC.